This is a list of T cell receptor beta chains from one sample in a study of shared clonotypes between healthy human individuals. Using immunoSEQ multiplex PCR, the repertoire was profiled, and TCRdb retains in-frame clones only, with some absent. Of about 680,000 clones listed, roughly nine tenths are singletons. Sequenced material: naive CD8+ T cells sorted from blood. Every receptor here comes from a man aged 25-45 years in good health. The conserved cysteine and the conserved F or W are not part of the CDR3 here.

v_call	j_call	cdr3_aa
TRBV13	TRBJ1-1	ASSLQGTEAF
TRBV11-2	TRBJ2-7	ASSLVGGRGAEQY
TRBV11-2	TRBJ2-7	ASSRPDSGGSWYEQY
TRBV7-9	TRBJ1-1	ASSFEEQGLAEAF
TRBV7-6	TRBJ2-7	ASSTSTESENYEQY
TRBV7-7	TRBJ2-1	ASSLGQGISNEQF
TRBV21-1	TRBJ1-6	ASSNGTVLPLH
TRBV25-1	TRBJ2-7	ASTFAGGAEQY
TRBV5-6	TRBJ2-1	ASNLDGYNEQF
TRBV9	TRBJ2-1	ASSVFGRGTYNEQF
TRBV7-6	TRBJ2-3	ASSLYGYSTDTQY
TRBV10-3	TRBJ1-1	AISGRQGAQTEAF
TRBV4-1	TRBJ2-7	ASSHSGFGYEQY
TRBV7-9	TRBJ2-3	ASSSADSLRESDTQY
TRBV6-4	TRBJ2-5	ASSDPQGRGETQY
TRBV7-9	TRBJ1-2	ASGGGNYGYT
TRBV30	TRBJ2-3	AWSASGSKDTQY
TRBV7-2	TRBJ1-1	ASSPGGPMNTEAF
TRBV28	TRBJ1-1	ASSPPGRMTEAF
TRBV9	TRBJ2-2	ASSPIGVTGELF
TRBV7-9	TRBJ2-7	ASSLVGLLYEQY
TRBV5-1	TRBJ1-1	ASTQLGPTFTTEAF
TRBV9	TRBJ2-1	ASSLQGSANEQF
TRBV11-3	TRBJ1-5	ASSLFEGFKPQH
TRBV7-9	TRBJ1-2	ASSLVQGAGRDYGYT
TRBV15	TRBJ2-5	ATSRPSLTGWETQY
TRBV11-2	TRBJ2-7	ASRRSSDEQY
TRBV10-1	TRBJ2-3	ASSEQEDTDTQY
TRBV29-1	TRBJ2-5	SVEDVRGLEREGLETQY
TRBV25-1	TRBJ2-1	ASSDPGVRQF
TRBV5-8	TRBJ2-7	ASSLRGSLFYEQY
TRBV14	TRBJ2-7	ASSQVPSGSPHEQY
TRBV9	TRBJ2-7	ARKTCRYEQY
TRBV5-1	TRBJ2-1	ASSTGLGTYNEQF
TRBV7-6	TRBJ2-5	ASSPRYEAPVETQY
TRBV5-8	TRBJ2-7	ASSLEGPDGAEMTYEQY
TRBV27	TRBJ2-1	ASSSIIRDRWEDEQF
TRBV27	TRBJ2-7	ASSPAFAYEQY
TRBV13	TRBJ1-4	ASSLGEKLF
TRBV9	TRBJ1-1	ASGAWDSPDTEAF
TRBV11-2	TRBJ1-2	ASSLGPTGVYGYT
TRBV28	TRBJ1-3	ASSNNSGNTIY
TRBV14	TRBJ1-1	ASSRGAPEAF
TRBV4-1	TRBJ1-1	ASSQVGVTSLAF
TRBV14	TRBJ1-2	ASSQDLDRQRDYYGYT
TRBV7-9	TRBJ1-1	ASSPLRGQLHTEAF
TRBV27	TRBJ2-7	ASSIDLSSYEQY
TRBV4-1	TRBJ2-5	ASSQELTSGGQETQY
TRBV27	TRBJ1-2	ASSVGHGGYT
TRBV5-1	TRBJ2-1	ASSLDSYNEQF
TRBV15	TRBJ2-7	ATSRDQGQVYEQY
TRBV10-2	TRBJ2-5	ASSEKLAQETQY
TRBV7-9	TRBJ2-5	ASSPLDRGMETQY
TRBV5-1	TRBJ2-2	ASSIRQGNTGELF
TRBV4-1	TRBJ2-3	ASSQDSQAKETDTQY
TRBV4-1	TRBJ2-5	ASSQVGVETQY
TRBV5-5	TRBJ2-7	ASSLVAGGYYEQY
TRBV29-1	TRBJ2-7	SVGLTSSYEQY